This T cell receptor (beta chain) was sequenced for a study of T cells in Graves' hyperthyroidism and ophthalmopathy (dated by TCRdb to between 2018 and 2021). As for the study more broadly: Peripheral blood was sampled at the time of initial diagnosis, prior to any treatment. A discovery cohort of roughly 100 patients, about 43 with Graves' ophthalmopathy and 55 to 65 with stable Graves' hyperthyroidism, was used to find distinguishing TCR V-J signatures. Thyroid tissue and blood T-cell repertoires from roughly 6 Graves' hyperthyroidism patients were also compared in the study. An independent validation cohort of 18 to 20 hyperthyroidism patients and approximately 16 patients who later progressed to ophthalmopathy tested prospective prediction of ophthalmopathy. TCR Vbeta CDR3 sequencing of 135 peripheral blood samples (43 ophthalmopathy, approximately 80 hyperthyroidism and some 17 progressor patients) is reported in the paper. The roughly 91 discovery patients were randomly divided into training and test sets at a 7:3 ratio. After sampling, hyperthyroidism patients received methimazole starting at 30 mg daily, and ophthalmopathy patients received high-dose intravenous methylprednisolone. General findings and caveats noted by the study authors: In validation, progression to ophthalmopathy was predicted by the model with 70.59% sensitivity and roughly 76% specificity, a median of about 6.4 months before onset. A 13 V-J signature model separated ophthalmopathy from stable hyperthyroidism, with 87.88% sensitivity and just under 84% specificity in cross-validation and 80%/75% in testing. Most expanded thyroid clonotypes (frequency above 0.001) were also detected in blood, suggesting blood repertoires may reflect thyroid immune responses. No statistical method was used to set the sample size in advance, and investigators knew the group allocation.

Stable Graves' hyperthyroidism was defined as the absence of progression to ophthalmopathy over 18 months of follow-up. The hyperthyroidism patients were between 18 and 65 years old and newly diagnosed, with a disease duration of less than 2 months. Patients with uncontrolled infections, other autoimmune diseases, pregnancy or lactation were excluded. Diagnoses were based on clinical symptoms, serum thyroxine and TRAb, thyroid ultrasound and orbital computed tomography. PBMCs were separated from approximately 9.9 ml of fresh peripheral blood using Ficoll-Paque density gradient centrifugation. Total RNA was extracted using Trizol reagent, and RNA quality was assessed on an Agilent 2100 Bioanalyzer. Counted from cysteine to phenylalanine, this CDR3 has 14 amino acids. Just CDR3 DNA is preserved here, 42 bases in frame from base 1. V is cut back by 0 bases and J by 10 bases, with 6 bases in the junction unmatched. The germline V gene (reference sequence) provides CDR1 DFQATT and CDR2 SNEGSKA.

A word on this clonotype: Its specific antigen is unknown. No qualities accompany the bases; no much larger clone lies one base away.

Amplification of TCR beta CDR3 regions was carried out from RNA transcripts. A first-round RT-PCR of the TCR CDR3 used the HTBI primer set with the Qiagen OneStep RT-PCR kit. Libraries were constructed in a second round of multiplex PCR, after which size selection and purification were performed. Paired-end sequencing of the libraries was performed with 100 bp reads on an Illumina HiSeq2000. For the original study's pipeline: SOAPnuke was used to process the raw data, removing reads that contained adapters or uncalled bases, had a mean Phred below 15, or lacked an exact match to the constant primer or identifier. High-quality paired reads were merged using COPE v1.2.5, and each unique nucleotide sequence was defined as a clonotype. MiTCR v1.1 was used to align clonotypes to the IMGT TRBV, TRBD and TRBJ reference segments. Only V-J combinations with frequency above 0.0001, covering 98% to 99.2% of repertoires, were analysed. The TCS score was defined as the ratio of F50 (clonal expansion) to E x V (chaos), calculated using BLOSUM62-based TCRdist between CDR3 peptides within each V-J. Welch's t-statistics and random forest reduced 450 to 600 V-J features to roughly 13, which were used in a naive Bayes classifier (R e1071). Thyroid-blood repertoire similarity was quantified with the Morisita-Horn index. The public sequencing data were trimmed at Q25 with fastp and processed into clonotypes with MiXCR by TCRdb, which kept only in-frame beta chains. Every entry covers one CDR3 protein and lists the most common genes and DNA from its rows. None of the V and J calls come from the authors' own analysis; TCRdb made them. Present in this sample are about 840,000 distinct CDR3 sequences, over 35% of which were seen just once. 8% to 9% of the sample lies in the top ten.

This sequence was found in a man between 18 and 29 years old with Graves' hyperthyroidism. Sequenced input: blood. The V and J genes are TRBV20-1 and TRBJ2-6, with 7 middle bases fitting TRBD2. The DNA reads as follows: TGCAGTGCTAGAGAGGGGGGGTGGAAAAACGTCCTGACTTTC. Translated, this gives CSAREGGWKNVLTF.